This T cell receptor (beta chain) appears in the sequencing data of a study of T cell repertoires in aging, cancer and after chemotherapy (dated by TCRdb to between 2018 and 2021). In terms of the full investigation: Donors spanned six age groups from 30 or younger to 70 or older, with at least three individuals per group. Approximately 8.4 million TCR reads were contained in the full dataset. The study profiled peripheral blood TCR beta repertoires from healthy donors and cancer patients to examine immunoaging and T cell reconstitution after chemotherapy. Paired pre- and post-chemotherapy samples in the solid tumor group came from brain tumor (glioblastoma) patients receiving temozolomide-based therapy. Alongside fewer than 100 healthy donors serving as a reference group, the cohort included some 210 cancer patients, of whom around 91 had hematological cancers and 124 had solid cancers. Overall results and qualifications from the work: Compared with age-matched healthy donors, untreated patients with hematological or solid cancers had significantly lower TCR diversity and higher clonality in blood. It was noted by the authors that conclusions about immunological memory after chemotherapy cannot be drawn from the repertoire data. In healthy donors, the drop in TCR diversity with age came mainly from a loss of richness, whereas in cancer patients a loss of evenness also played a part. An increase in median generation probability over the chemotherapy interval was observed in both cancer cohorts, suggesting that the repertoire was reconstituted through rebound thymic output.

Compared with germline, V lacks 1 base and J lacks 4 bases; bases without a gene match: 7. The CDR3 spans 15 residues, from the cysteine through the phenylalanine. Only the CDR3 DNA stays, 45 bases, in frame from base 1. CDR1 is given as DFQATT and CDR2 as SNEGSKA, both from the germline V gene (reference sequence). Using a mixed TRB-A/B primer pool, multiplex touch-down PCR amplified rearranged TRB sequences covering the V, D and J segments. Two consecutive PCR reactions with Phusion HS II polymerase added Illumina adapters and sample indices to the amplicons. The amplicons were purified from gel with the NucleoSpin Gel and PCR Clean-up kit and then assessed with Qubit and an Agilent 2100 Bioanalyzer. The libraries were sequenced on an Illumina MiSeq with 600-cycle, single-indexed, paired-end runs. Turning to the authors' computational methods: TRB sequences were processed with MiXCR versions 2.12 and 3.0.5. Each unique CDR3 nucleotide sequence was treated as one clone, and only productive sequences with two or more reads were kept. Repertoire metrics included Shannon diversity, evenness, clonality (one minus evenness), and alpha-parameterized diversity profiles from alpha 0 to 5. The IGoR algorithm was used to compute generation probabilities of clones in paired pre- and post-chemotherapy samples. TCRdb redid the processing of the public reads, applying fastp at Q25 and MiXCR, and retained in-frame beta chains. Rows merge per CDR3 protein into single entries with the most common DNA and genes. TCRdb, not the authors, supplied the V and J calls. This sample comprises under 4,500 distinct CDR3 sequences, approximately 41% of them detected only once. The top ten hold roughly 63% of the sample.

TCR beta rearrangements were amplified from genomic DNA extracted from peripheral blood rather than from sorted cells or RNA. Note on this clonotype: Its antigen has not been determined. No much larger clone exists at a distance of one base, and base qualities are not known.

This clonotype was obtained from a human donor with a solid tumor. The sequencing sample was made of blood. In this chain, TRBV20-1 is recombined with TRBJ2-1; 7 central nucleotides agree with TRBD1. The CDR3 loop reads CSARAPRGIYNEQFF. The nucleotide sequence is given as TGCAGTGCTAGAGCCCCCAGGGGGATATACAATGAGCAGTTCTTC.